This T cell receptor beta chain was recovered during a study of T cell responses to AZD1222 COVID-19 vaccine (dated by TCRdb to the early 2020s). Turning to the overall study: TCR sequencing covered some 250 trial participants: 200 to 220 given two doses of AZD1222 and approximately 26 given two doses of MenACWY control vaccine. Trial participants were enrolled into age subgroups of 18-55, 56-69 and 70-plus years, which contained 148, 28 and 57 TCR-sequenced participants, respectively. General conclusions and limits of the study: In the small 56-69-year group, the increase in depth fell short of significance, most likely because of low power. Reportedly, close to half of the unique spike-specific TCRs recognized epitopes lying outside the regions that are mutated in the B.1.351 and B.1.1.7 variants. After two AZD1222 doses, both the breadth and the depth of spike-specific TCRs were significantly higher than at day 0 and than in MenACWY recipients. Conclusions about previously exposed vaccinees are limited because only six or seven AZD1222 recipients were SARS-CoV-2 seropositive at baseline. Participants were mostly white British, with more females than males. The authors suggested clonal diversity may have been underestimated. CD4 TCRs associated with the vaccine covered the entire spike protein, and the dominant responses were in regions 160-218 and 743-854. Because no day 14 peak-response samples were available, repertoires were characterized only after the peak T cell response.

The CDR3 regions of human TCRbeta chains were analyzed by immunosequencing. The study's processing was this. TCRs in the repertoires were matched against a reference library of SARS-CoV-2-specific TCRs that had been generated with the MIRA antigen-specificity platform. Breadth meant the fraction of unique TCRs that were SARS-CoV-2-associated, whereas depth meant the fraction of total T cells that were SARS-CoV-2-associated. Using the MIRA data, every spike-specific TCR was mapped to the spike region that the TCR reacted to and assigned to either a CD4 or a CD8 class. Log10-transformed breadth and depth values were compared by one-way ANOVA with Sidak's multiple comparisons tests. In TCRdb, the immuneACCESS table is reduced to in-frame sequences with V and J assigned. These tables do not hold every clone; where another copy was compared, an unresolved V gene accounts for under half, and the others remain unexplained. V and J calls and clone size are given by that table; D and trimming were obtained from the DNA. This sample has 100,000 to 150,000 clones in its table, and about 85% of those were observed once. Of the sample, 4.4% is held by the ten largest clones.

The sample's time point, from its label and the paper: about 28 days (+/-7) after the second vaccine dose. AZD1222 recipients whose second dose came at about 4 weeks and those whose second dose came at about 12 weeks were combined into one group, since spike-specific TCR depth and breadth did not differ between the two schedules. Vaccinee samples were obtained from the UK trials COV001 and COV002, which included a single-blind randomized controlled phase 2/3 trial of AZD1222 (ChAdOx1 nCoV-19) in healthy adults. For TCRbeta chain sequencing, PBMC samples were collected from trial participants at day 0 and at day 28 after the second dose. As concerns this clone: The antigen it binds to is not known. No much larger clone is present one base from it, and per-base qualities are unavailable.

Trimming removed 0 bases from V and 1 base from J, leaving 13 bases between the germline ends. The germline V gene provides CDR1 SGHRS and CDR2 YFSETQ. The CDR3 has 16 amino acids, counting the end cysteine and phenylalanine. Kept here is only the CDR3 DNA, which spans 48 bases and is read in frame from base 1. The sequence came from an adult who received the AZD1222 COVID-19 vaccine. Material: peripheral blood, obtained 28 days after the second AZD1222 dose. The V and J genes are TRBV5-1 and TRBJ1-1; tentative D gene TRBD1, with 5 bases matching. In nucleotide form, the sequence is TGCGCCAGCAGCTTGGCCTTGGGGCCAGCGAACACTGAAGCTTTCTTT. It translates as CASSLALGPANTEAFF.